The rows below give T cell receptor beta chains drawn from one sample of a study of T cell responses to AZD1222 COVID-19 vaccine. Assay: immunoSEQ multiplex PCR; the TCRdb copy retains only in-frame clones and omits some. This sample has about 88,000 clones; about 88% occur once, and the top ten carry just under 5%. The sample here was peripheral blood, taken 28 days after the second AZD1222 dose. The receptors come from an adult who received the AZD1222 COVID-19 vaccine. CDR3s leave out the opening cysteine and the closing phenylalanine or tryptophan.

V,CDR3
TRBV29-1,SAEGDTHNEQF
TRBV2,ASSKEGSSNQPQH
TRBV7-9,ASSFPGQGSGYT
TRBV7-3,ASSTGLADTQY
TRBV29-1,SVTKTGNTEAF
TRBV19,ASSIRTGLYQPQH
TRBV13,ASSPQERGSLYEQY
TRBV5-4,ASSLVPTDTQY
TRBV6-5,ASSSGGAPDTQY
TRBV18,ASSPGQGATEAF
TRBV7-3,ASSLYTRTGGDEQF
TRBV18,ASSSIGASGSREQY
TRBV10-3,AISELAVPTDTQY
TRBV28,ASSPAWTNAYNEQF
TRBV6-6,ASSYSQGFEAF
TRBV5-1,ASSPGWGANTGELF
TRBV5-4,ASSGRGWEGYT
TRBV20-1,SANEGGRTDTQY
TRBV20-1,SASGTGTASSYEQY
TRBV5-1,ASSLLRQETQY
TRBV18,ASSHRTGSRTDTQY
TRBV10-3,AIRRTEDPYGYT
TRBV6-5,ASSWGQHNEQF
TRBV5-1,ASSLARQSTEAF